This is a list of T cell receptor beta chains from one sample in a study of OX40 agonist ivuxolimab in advanced cancers. Clones were read by immunoSEQ multiplex PCR, and TCRdb kept only the in-frame ones, dropping some. The sample has tens of thousands of clones; approximately 90% are singletons. Sequenced material: CD4+ or CD8+ T cells sorted from blood, taken in a trial of the OX40 agonist ivuxolimab. The receptors were gathered from an adult with an advanced solid tumor such as melanoma, head and neck, liver or kidney cancer. Each CDR3 is given with its conserved first and last residue. The D gene is left open where the match is weak. Only part of the rows carry a size: once, few, many, or a class if the clone is expanded.

clone_size	v_call	j_call	d_call	cdr3_nt	cdr3_aa
.	TRBV4-3	TRBJ2-7	.	TGCGCCAGCAGCCAAGATCCGGACACCTACGAGCAGTACTTC	CASSQDPDTYEQYF
.	TRBV7-9	TRBJ2-7	.	TGTGCCAGCAGCACCGACGGCTACGAGCAGTACTTC	CASSTDGYEQYF
once	TRBV11-2	TRBJ1-1	TRBD1	TGTGCCAGCAGCTCGTTCCCACAGGGGAGCACTGAAGCTTTCTTT	CASSSFPQGSTEAFF
.	TRBV4-3	TRBJ2-7	.	TGCGCCAGCAGCCAGGGACGGGGCGTCTTCTACGAGCAGTACTTC	CASSQGRGVFYEQYF
.	TRBV6-6	TRBJ1-5	.	TGTGCCAGCAGTTACGGGCAGGGAAATCAGCCCCAGCATTTT	CASSYGQGNQPQHF
.	TRBV27	TRBJ2-5	.	TGTGCCAGCAGGCTATGGGCCCAAGAGACCCAGTACTTC	CASRLWAQETQYF
once	TRBV6-5	TRBJ2-1	TRBD2	TGTGCCAGCAGTTGGACTAGCGGGGCCTACAATGAGCAGTTCTTC	CASSWTSGAYNEQFF
.	TRBV28	TRBJ1-1	.	TGTGCCAGCAGCCCTAGGACGAGGAACACTGAAGCTTTCTTT	CASSPRTRNTEAFF
.	TRBV7-2	TRBJ2-5	TRBD2	TGTGCCAGCAGCATCGAATCGGGACTAGCGGGCCAAGAGACCCAGTACTTC	CASSIESGLAGQETQYF
.	TRBV4-1	TRBJ2-7	.	TGCGCCAGCAGCCCTCAAAACTCCTTCTACGAGCAGTACTTC	CASSPQNSFYEQYF
.	TRBV5-6	TRBJ2-1	TRBD2	TGTGCCAGCAGCAAACTAGCGGACGACAATGAGCAGTTCTTC	CASSKLADDNEQFF
.	TRBV21-1	TRBJ2-3	.	TGTGCCAGCAGCAAAGACGACAGGGATCGTTCAACAGATACGCAGTATTTT	CASSKDDRDRSTDTQYF
few	TRBV27	TRBJ1-6	.	TGTGCCAGCAGTTTATCGGGGGACCCCAATTCACCCCTCCACTTT	CASSLSGDPNSPLHF
.	TRBV7-9	TRBJ2-2	.	TGTGCCAGCAGCTCAAGCAGAACGAACACCGGGGAGCTGTTTTTT	CASSSSRTNTGELFF
.	TRBV27	TRBJ2-7	.	TGTGCCAGCAGTTTAGCCATCTCCTACGAGCAGTACTTC	CASSLAISYEQYF
.	TRBV4-1	TRBJ2-3	TRBD2	TGCGCCAGCAGCTTCCGACTAGCGGGGCTCACAGATACGCAGTATTTT	CASSFRLAGLTDTQYF
.	TRBV19	TRBJ1-5	.	TGTGCCAGTAGTAACGGGGGGGGATTAAGCAATCAGCCCCAGCATTTT	CASSNGGGLSNQPQHF
.	TRBV7-2	TRBJ1-1	.	TGTGCCAGCAGCTTAGAACAGGGCACTGAAGCTTTCTTT	CASSLEQGTEAFF
.	TRBV28	TRBJ2-3	.	TGTGCCAGCAGTTTATCGACAGATACGCAGTATTTT	CASSLSTDTQYF
.	TRBV7-7	TRBJ2-7	.	TGTGCTAGCAGCCGGGGTGTCGCCTACGAGCAGTACTTC	CASSRGVAYEQYF
once	TRBV9	TRBJ1-2	TRBD1	TGTGCCAGCAGCGTAGTGGACAGGGGAAACTATGGCTACACCTTC	CASSVVDRGNYGYTF
once	TRBV5-6	TRBJ2-7	.	TGTGCCAGCAGCTTGGTAGGGGGTGCAGTGGACGAGCAGTACTTC	CASSLVGGAVDEQYF
.	TRBV7-6	TRBJ2-3	.	TGTGCCAGCAGCTTAGCCGCGGATACGCAGTATTTT	CASSLAADTQYF
.	TRBV28	TRBJ2-2	.	TGTGCCAGCAGTTTTAGATTAACCACCGGGGAGCTGTTTTTT	CASSFRLTTGELFF
.	TRBV7-3	TRBJ2-1	.	TGTGCCAGCAGCCTTGGACTCGATGAGCAGTTCTTC	CASSLGLDEQFF
once	TRBV27	TRBJ1-1	.	TGTGCCAGCAGGGATGCGGGCACTGAAGCTTTCTTT	CASRDAGTEAFF
.	TRBV11-1	TRBJ2-7	.	TGTGCCAGCAGCTTAGAGTCCTACGAGCAGTACTTC	CASSLESYEQYF
.	TRBV7-8	TRBJ1-1	.	TGTGCCAGCAGCTTATTGGGGAGGGACCCCGAAGCTTTCTTT	CASSLLGRDPEAFF
.	TRBV5-6	TRBJ2-7	.	TGTGCCAGCAGGGGACACAGCTCCTACGAGCAGTACTTC	CASRGHSSYEQYF
.	TRBV11-3	TRBJ2-5	.	TGTGCCAGCAGCTTAGATTCCCAGACCCAGTACTTC	CASSLDSQTQYF
once	TRBV11-3	TRBJ2-3	.	TGTGCCAGCACCAAGAGGGGCACAGATACGCAGTATTTT	CASTKRGTDTQYF